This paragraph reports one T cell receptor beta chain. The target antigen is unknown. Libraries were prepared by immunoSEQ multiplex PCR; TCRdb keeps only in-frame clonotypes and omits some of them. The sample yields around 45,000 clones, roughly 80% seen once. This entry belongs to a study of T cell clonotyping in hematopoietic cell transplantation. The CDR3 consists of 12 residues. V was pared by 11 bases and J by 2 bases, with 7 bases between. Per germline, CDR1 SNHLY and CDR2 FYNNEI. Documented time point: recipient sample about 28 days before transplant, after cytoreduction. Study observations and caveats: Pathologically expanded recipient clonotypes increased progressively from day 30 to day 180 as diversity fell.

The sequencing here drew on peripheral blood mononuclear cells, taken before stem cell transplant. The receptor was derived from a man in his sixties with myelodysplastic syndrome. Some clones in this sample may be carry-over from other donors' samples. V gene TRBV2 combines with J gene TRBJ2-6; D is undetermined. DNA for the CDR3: TGTGCCTCCCGGGCTGGGGCCAACGTCCTGACTTTC. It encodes CASRAGANVLTF.